The clone carrying this T cell receptor beta chain appeared many times. What it binds is unknown. The data originate from a study of spatial heterogeneity in lung cancer. Whole-study context: There was a strong correlation between the counts of TCR transcripts measured in tumor regions and a T cell transcriptional module score that was calculated from matched bulk RNA-seq. Overall study results and limits: Tallies of expanded TCRs, which were sorted into ubiquitous and regional groups, correlated with counts of ubiquitous and regional nonsynonymous mutations, respectively. Mutation counts in tumors were tracked by counts of expanded intratumoral alpha and beta TCRs.

Time point here: sample taken at primary tumor resection. The donors, 60 to 80 patients with untreated early-stage non-small cell lung cancer, provided the samples. The library protocol tagged each TCR cDNA with a unique molecular identifier. MiXCR was run by TCRdb on the 5' RACE reads, yielding one entry per CDR3 protein. The sample has some 96,000 distinct CDR3 sequences, approximately 4% seen once; the top ten hold roughly 20%. With V trimmed by 5 bases and J by 8 bases, 7 bases remained unmatched. CDR1 and CDR2 from the germline V gene are LNHDA and SQIVND (reference sequence). This CDR3 comprises 14 residues.

The J gene is TRBJ2-1, the V gene TRBV19; 9 bases fit TRBD2. This sample comprised lung tumor tissue, obtained at surgery. The receptor's source is a male donor with early-stage non-small cell lung cancer. CDR3 loop: CASSPGTSWDEQFF. Here the CDR3 DNA reads TGTGCCAGTAGTCCCGGGACTAGCTGGGATGAGCAGTTCTTC.